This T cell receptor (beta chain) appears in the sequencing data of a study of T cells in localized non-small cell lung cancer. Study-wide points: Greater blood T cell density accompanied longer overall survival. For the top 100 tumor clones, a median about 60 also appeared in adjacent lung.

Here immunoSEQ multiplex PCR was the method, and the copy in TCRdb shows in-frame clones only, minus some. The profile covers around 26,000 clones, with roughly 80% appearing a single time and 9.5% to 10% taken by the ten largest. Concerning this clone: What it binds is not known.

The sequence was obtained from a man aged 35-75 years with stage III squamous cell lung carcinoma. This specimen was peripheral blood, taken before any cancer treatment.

This CDR3 reads CASSLILSDEQFF. The CDR3 DNA reads TGTGCCAGCAGTTTAATCCTTAGTGATGAGCAGTTCTTC. The rearrangement joins TRBV27 to TRBJ2-1, with D hard to call. Germline V gene sequence: CDR1 MNHEY, CDR2 SMNVEV (reference sequence). The CDR3 is 13 residues long. The V end was cut by 2 bases, the J end by 8 bases, with 10 bases between.